This section outlines one T cell receptor (beta chain) sequence together with its context. TCRdb's table, derived via immunoSEQ multiplex PCR, lists solely in-frame clones and lacks some. This sample has about 320,000 clones, with approximately 88% found just once. Followed over time, Seattle patients had been enrolled while infection was active. This entry is derived from a study of blood T cell repertoires in COVID-19. Overall study: From T cells, B-cell-depleted T cells, or PBMCs came the material, which was cDNA or gDNA.

The CDR3 runs to 14 residues. Germline V gives CDR1 MGHRA, CDR2 YSYEKL. Trimming removed 6 bases at V and 4 bases at J, with 15 bases between. This receptor was obtained from a young woman with COVID-19, enrolled during active disease. The genes are TRBV4-1 and TRBJ1-2, with D possibly matching TRBD1 (5 bases). The specimen sequenced was peripheral blood. CDR3 nucleotides: TGCGCCAGCAGTCCTCTGGGGGAGGGCTATGGCTACACCTTC. Its protein is CASSPLGEGYGYTF.